The 20 T cell receptor beta chains in this list originate from one sample, sequenced in a study of CD8 T cells in Susac syndrome. RNA amounts of about 0.5 to 1 ug underwent reverse transcription with random hexamers. MiXCR, run by TCRdb on the immunoSEQ multiplex PCR reads, gives a single entry per CDR3 protein. This table holds 150,000 to 200,000 distinct CDR3 sequences, approximately 94% found once. Sequenced sample: CD4+ T cells from PBMCs. These receptors were collected from a human donor with Susac syndrome.

This clonotype was found once. The J gene is TRBJ2-1, the V gene TRBV29-1; D not certain. Trimming left V 3 bases short and J 4 bases short, with 13 bases between. The germline V gene has CDR1 SQVTM and CDR2 ANQGSEA. The CDR3 contains 14 residues. The CDR3: CSVDGITVYNEQFF. The CDR3 DNA sequence: TGCAGCGTTGATGGTATCACAGTGTACAATGAGCAGTTCTTC.

This rearrangement joins TRBV13 to TRBJ2-6, with D unclear. Trimming stripped 5 bases from V and 3 bases from J, with 5 bases between. The CDR3 runs 13 residues. CDR1 and CDR2 from the germline V gene are PRHDT and FYEKMQ (reference sequence). The CDR3 here is CASSRNGANVLTF. The CDR3 nucleotides read TGTGCCAGCAGCCGGAATGGGGCCAACGTCCTGACTTTC.

The chain's CDR3 is CASTDTNTGELFF. CDR3 nucleotide sequence: TGTGCCAGCACCGACACGAACACCGGGGAGCTGTTTTTT. The chain is built from TRBV6-5 and TRBJ2-2; D is unresolved. Germline CDR1 MNHEY, CDR2 SVGAGI. The CDR3 covers 13 residues. Trimming took 7 bases from V and 0 from J, leaving 6 bases between them.

This rearrangement joins TRBV4-1 to TRBJ1-2; D call uncertain. The V end lost 3 bases, the J end lost 5 bases, and 16 bases lay between the germline ends. The V gene's germline CDR1 is MGHRA and CDR2 YSYEKL. The CDR3 has 15 residues. Here the CDR3 DNA reads TGCGCCAGCAGCCACGGCCAGGAAGGCGGATATGGCTACACCTTC. This codes for CASSHGQEGGYGYTF.

This clonotype was seen only once. The chain combines TRBV29-1 with TRBJ2-3, with 8 positions matching TRBD2. The CDR3 extends over 13 amino acids. The germline V gene encodes CDR1 SQVTM and CDR2 ANQGSEA. CDR3 coding DNA: TGCAGTGGCACCGGGAGGGCCACAGATACGCAGTATTTT. Protein: CSGTGRATDTQYF.

CDR3 sequence (DNA): TGTGCCAGCTCACCACGCTTAGGTGACAGGGACGGAGAGACCCAGTACTTC. It encodes CASSPRLGDRDGETQYF. The V and J genes are TRBV18 and TRBJ2-5, with 7 bases matching TRBD1. Germline V gene lookup returns CDR1 KGHSH and CDR2 LQKENI. V dropped 1 base and J dropped 4; count of bases not matched to a gene: 12. CDR3 length: 17 residues. Variable domain in full (rest from reference TRBV18 and TRBJ2-5): NAGVMQNPRHLVRRRGQEARLRCSPMKGHSHVYWYRQLPEEGLKFMVYLQKENIIDESGMPKERFSAEFPKEGPSILRIQQVVRGDSAAYFCASSPRLGDRDGETQYFGPGTRLLVL.

The V gene is TRBV6-6, the J gene TRBJ1-1; no definite D call. Germline CDR1 and CDR2: MNHNY and SVGAGI (reference sequence). The CDR3 runs 12 residues. V was cut by 8 bases and J by 1 base, with 8 bases left in between. This CDR3 is CASRERNTEAFF. The CDR3 bases are TGTGCCAGCCGGGAGAGGAACACTGAAGCTTTCTTT.

The rearrangement uses TRBV30 and TRBJ2-7, with D hard to call. With 3 bases removed from V and 3 bases from J, the gap between germline ends came to 18 bases. The CDR3 consists of 15 residues. Per germline, CDR1 GTSNPN and CDR2 SVGIG (reference sequence). The CDR3 sequence: CAWSGTTGFSYEQYF. The CDR3 DNA follows: TGTGCCTGGAGCGGCACTACTGGGTTTAGCTACGAGCAGTACTTC.

The CDR3 loop is CSARLAGGKSYNEQFF. The CDR3 coding sequence is TGCAGCGCCCGACTAGCGGGGGGGAAATCCTACAATGAGCAGTTCTTC. J is TRBJ2-1 and V is TRBV29-1, with 14 bases aligning to TRBD2. Germline-derived CDR1 and CDR2 are SQVTM and ANQGSEA. The CDR3 sequence is 16 residues long. V lost 7 bases and J lost 1; bases outside the gene matches: 6.

This chain joins TRBV5-4 and TRBJ2-5, with 8 bases identical to TRBD2. J was trimmed by 1 base and V by 3 bases; bases with no gene match: 2. This CDR3 has 14 amino acids. Per germline, CDR1 SGHNT and CDR2 YYREEE (reference sequence). The CDR3 is CASSSREGQETQYF. Here the CDR3 DNA reads TGTGCCAGCAGCTCCCGGGAGGGCCAAGAGACCCAGTACTTC. The whole variable domain, filled in from reference TRBV5-4 and TRBJ2-5, reads ETGVTQSPTHLIKTRGQQVTLRCSSQSGHNTVSWYQQALGQGPQFIFQYYREEENGRGNFPPRFSGLQFPNYSSELNVNALELDDSALYLCASSSREGQETQYFGPGTRLLVL.

The chain employs TRBV5-1 and TRBJ2-1; D is possibly TRBD2 (6 bases). Deletions cut 4 bases from V and 2 bases from J, with 13 bases between. This CDR3 spans 15 amino acids. Germline V CDR1 and CDR2: SGHRS, YFSETQ. In nucleotides, the CDR3 is TGCGCCAGCAGCACTAGCAGGAGGGCCTACAATGAGCAGTTCTTC. Translated, it gives CASSTSRRAYNEQFF.

The rearrangement joins TRBV4-1 to TRBJ1-5, with unresolved D. CDR1 is MGHRA and CDR2 is YSYEKL in the germline V gene. CDR3 length equals 16 residues. The V end was cut by 0 bases, the J end by 7 bases, with 16 bases between. The CDR3 coding sequence is TGCGCCAGCAGCCAAGATATATCCCGGACGACACAGCCCCAGCATTTT. This translates into CASSQDISRTTQPQHF.

The sample holds a few counts of this clonotype. The chain joins TRBV24-1 to TRBJ2-3, with 15 bases fitting TRBD2. Per germline, CDR1 KGHDR and CDR2 SFDVKD. Unmatched junction bases numbered 0, after V lost 2 bases and J lost 4 bases. There are 16 residues in the CDR3. The CDR3 nucleotides are TGTGCCACCAGTGATTGGACTAGCGGGAGGGCAGATACGCAGTATTTT. Translating gives CATSDWTSGRADTQYF.

This chain links TRBV29-1 with TRBJ1-2, with 8 bases aligning to TRBD1. V was pared by 5 bases and J by 8 bases, with 10 bases of the junction left unmatched. The germline V gene has CDR1 SQVTM and CDR2 ANQGSEA. CDR3 length equals 13 residues. CDR3 sequence (DNA): TGCAGCGTTCTGGCGCAGGGGGCGGCAGGCTACACCTTC. Translating gives CSVLAQGAAGYTF.

V usage is TRBV5-1 and J usage is TRBJ2-3, with D possibly TRBD1 on 6 matching bases. CDR1 is SGHRS, CDR2 YFSETQ, per germline. This CDR3 contains 12 residues. V was pared by 4 bases and J by 10 bases, with 13 bases between. The CDR3 is CASSKDRFAQYF. The CDR3, as DNA: TGCGCCAGCAGCAAAGACAGGTTTGCGCAGTATTTT.

The chain employs TRBV29-1 and TRBJ2-2; the D gene is possibly TRBD1 (6 bases). V was cut by 1 base and J by 9 bases, with 18 bases left in between. The CDR3 has 15 amino acids. Germline lookup yields CDR1 SQVTM and CDR2 ANQGSEA. In nucleotides, the CDR3 is TGCAGCGTTGAAGGCGGACAGTCCGGACGCCGGGAGCTGTTTTTT. Residues: CSVEGGQSGRRELFF.

CDR3 residues: CSAGLAGYNTQYF. Here the CDR3 DNA reads TGCAGTGCCGGACTAGCGGGATATAATACGCAGTATTTT. This chain uses TRBV20-1 with TRBJ2-3; 12 positions match TRBD2. Germline CDR1 is DFQATT and CDR2 is SNEGSKA (reference sequence). The CDR3 is 13 amino acids. The trim removed 6 bases at V and 7 bases at J, leaving 5 bases unmatched.

The rearrangement links TRBV29-1 to TRBJ2-5; either TRBD1 or TRBD2 may fit D (6 bases each). The CDR3 spans 14 residues. CDR1 is SQVTM and CDR2 is ANQGSEA in the germline V gene. The V end lost 7 bases, the J end lost 2 bases, and 17 bases lay between the germline ends. CDR3 coding DNA: TGCAGCGCAAACCCCGGGGGCCCGCAAGAGACCCAGTACTTC. Protein product: CSANPGGPQETQYF.

V gene TRBV20-1 combines with J gene TRBJ2-2; a weak D match, TRBD2 (5 bases). Germline V gene sequence: CDR1 DFQATT, CDR2 SNEGSKA (reference sequence). Trimming removed 6 bases from V and 7 bases from J, with 12 bases in between. The CDR3 sequence is 12 residues long. The chain's CDR3 is CSAPDEGGELFF. The CDR3 nucleotides are TGCAGTGCCCCTGACGAGGGCGGGGAGCTGTTTTTT.

This sequence joins TRBV20-1 and TRBJ1-5; D might be TRBD1 (5 bases). There are 14 residues in the CDR3. V lost 3 bases and J lost 4, with 13 bases in between. The germline CDR1 and CDR2 sequences are DFQATT and SNEGSKA (reference sequence). Here the CDR3 DNA reads TGCAGTGCTAGTGCCAGGGCGGGAAATCAGCCCCAGCATTTT. This gives the protein CSASARAGNQPQHF.